The TCR beta chain under discussion was sequenced for a study of cytomegalovirus exposure and HLA in healthy donors. J lost 2 bases, V lost 0 bases, and 3 bases had no gene match. The CDR3 has 16 amino acids. Per the germline V gene, CDR1 is SGHRS and CDR2 is YFSETQ. The PCR contained 60 Vbeta and 13 Jbeta primers. Using immunoSEQ multiplex PCR, the repertoire was profiled, and TCRdb retains in-frame clones only, with some absent. The sample has about 270,000 clones, just over 70% seen once. The TCR was taken from a female donor in good health and CMV-seronegative. The specimen was PBMCs. J is TRBJ1-3 and V is TRBV5-1; 9 nucleotides agree with TRBD1. The CDR3 is CASSLAGQGTGNTIYF. The CDR3 nucleotides are TGCGCCAGCAGCTTGGCGGGACAGGGAACTGGAAACACCATATATTTT.